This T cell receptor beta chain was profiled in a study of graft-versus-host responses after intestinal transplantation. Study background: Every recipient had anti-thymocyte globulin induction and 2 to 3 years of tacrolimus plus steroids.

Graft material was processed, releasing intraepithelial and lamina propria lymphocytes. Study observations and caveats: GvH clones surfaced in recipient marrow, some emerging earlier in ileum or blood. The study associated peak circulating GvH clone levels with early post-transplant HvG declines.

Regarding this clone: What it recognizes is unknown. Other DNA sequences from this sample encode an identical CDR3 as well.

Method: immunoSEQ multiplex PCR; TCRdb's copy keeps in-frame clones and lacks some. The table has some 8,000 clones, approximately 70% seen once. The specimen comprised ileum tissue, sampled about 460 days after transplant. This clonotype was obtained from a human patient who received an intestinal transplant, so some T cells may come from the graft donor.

DNA for the CDR3: TGTGCCAGCAGTTACTCAGAAAACATTCAGTACTTC. This gives the protein CASSYSENIQYF. The chain couples TRBV6-6 to TRBJ2-4; D gene ambiguous. This CDR3 has 12 amino acids. CDR1 and CDR2 (germline): MNHNY, SVGAGI (reference sequence). The germline V and J ends were trimmed by 0 bases and 5 bases, with 2 bases remaining between them.